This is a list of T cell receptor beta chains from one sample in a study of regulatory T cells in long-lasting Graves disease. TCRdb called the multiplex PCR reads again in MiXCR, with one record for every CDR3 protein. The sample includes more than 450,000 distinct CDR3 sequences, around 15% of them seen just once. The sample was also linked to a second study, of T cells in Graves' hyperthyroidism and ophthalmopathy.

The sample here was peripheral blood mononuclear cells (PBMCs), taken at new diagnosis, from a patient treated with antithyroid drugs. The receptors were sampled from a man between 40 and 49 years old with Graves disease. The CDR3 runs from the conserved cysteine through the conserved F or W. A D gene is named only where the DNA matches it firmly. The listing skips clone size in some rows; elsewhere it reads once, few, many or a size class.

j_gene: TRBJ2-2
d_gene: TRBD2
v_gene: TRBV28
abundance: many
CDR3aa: CASSLTAGEYTGELFF
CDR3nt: TGTGCCAGCAGTTTAACAGCGGGAGAGTACACCGGGGAGCTGTTTTTT

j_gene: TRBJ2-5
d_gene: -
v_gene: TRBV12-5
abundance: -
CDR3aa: CANGQGGLETQYF
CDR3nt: TGTGCTAATGGTCAGGGGGGTTTAGAGACCCAGTACTTC

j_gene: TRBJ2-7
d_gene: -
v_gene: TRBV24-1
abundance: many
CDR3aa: CATSGGAYEQYF
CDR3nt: TGTGCCACCAGTGGTGGAGCCTACGAGCAGTACTTC

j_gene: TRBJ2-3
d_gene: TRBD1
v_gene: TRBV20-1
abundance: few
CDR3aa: CSARSDAGQGFTDTQYF
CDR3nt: TGCAGTGCTAGAAGTGACGCGGGACAGGGATTCACAGATACGCAGTATTTT

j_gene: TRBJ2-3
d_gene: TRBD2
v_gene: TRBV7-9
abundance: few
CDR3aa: CASSFSGMQDTQYF
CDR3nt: TGTGCCAGCAGCTTTAGCGGGATGCAAGATACGCAGTATTTT

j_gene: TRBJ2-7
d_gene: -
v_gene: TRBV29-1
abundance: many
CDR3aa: CSVEGDRYEQYF
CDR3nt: TGCAGCGTTGAGGGGGATCGCTACGAGCAGTACTTC

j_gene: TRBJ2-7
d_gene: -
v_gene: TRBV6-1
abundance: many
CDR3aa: CASTGQTYEQYF
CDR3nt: TGTGCCAGCACCGGACAGACCTACGAGCAGTACTTC

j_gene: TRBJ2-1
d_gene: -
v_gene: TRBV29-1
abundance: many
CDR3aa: CSVDPGAYNEQFF
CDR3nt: TGCAGCGTTGACCCGGGGGCCTACAATGAGCAGTTCTTC

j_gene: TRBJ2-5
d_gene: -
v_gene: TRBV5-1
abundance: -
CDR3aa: CASSLAGGGAETQYF
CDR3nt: TGCGCCAGCAGCTTGGCCGGAGGGGGCGCTGAGACCCAGTACTTC

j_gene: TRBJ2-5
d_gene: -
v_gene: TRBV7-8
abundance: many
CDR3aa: CASSYHPDKRAETQYF
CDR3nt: TGTGCCAGCAGCTACCATCCGGACAAGCGGGCAGAGACCCAGTACTTC

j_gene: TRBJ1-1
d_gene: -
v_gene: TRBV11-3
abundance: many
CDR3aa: CASSFGHHNTEAFF
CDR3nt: TGTGCCAGCAGCTTCGGACACCACAACACTGAAGCTTTCTTT

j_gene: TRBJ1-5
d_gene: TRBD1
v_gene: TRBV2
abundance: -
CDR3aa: CASSEFQGGNQPQHF
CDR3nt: TGTGCCAGCAGTGAATTCCAGGGGGGTAATCAGCCCCAGCATTTT

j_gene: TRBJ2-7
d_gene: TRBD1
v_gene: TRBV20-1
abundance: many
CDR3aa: CSARDQGAPYEQYF
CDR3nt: TGCAGTGCTAGAGATCAGGGGGCTCCCTACGAGCAGTACTTC